Sequencing of this T cell receptor beta chain was carried out in a study of T cell repertoires in cytomegalovirus infection. The wider study: Based on public TCR beta signatures, there were indications of CMV infection and of a matching HLA type. Overall study findings and caveats: Individuals carrying CMV plus the relevant HLA were identified by cumulative frequency of public TCR beta families. Ex vivo, HLA-C-restricted CMV-specific TCR beta clonotypes prevailed over the rest of the response.

CDR3 length: 15 amino acids. Germline CDR1 reads SGHDN; CDR2 reads FVKESK. The junction had 10 bases not matched to a gene; V was cut back by 2 bases and J by 7 bases. TCRdb processed the reads anew with MiXCR; each CDR3 protein has one entry. The table lists more than 650,000 distinct CDR3 sequences, approximately 34% of them singletons. With regard to this clonotype: No antigen is known for it.

The sequenced sample was PBMCs. The rearrangement uses TRBV14 and TRBJ1-2; TRBD1 matches at 7 bases. This receptor was identified in a human donor in good health (CMV status not recorded). Some clones in this sample may be carry-over from other donors' samples. In DNA, the CDR3 is TGTGCCAGCAGCCAACGGATCACAGGGGCGGTTGGCTACACCTTC. Its translation is CASSQRITGAVGYTF. The full variable domain, completed using reference TRBV14 and TRBJ1-2, is EAGVTQFPSHSVIEKGQTVTLRCDPISGHDNLYWYRRVMGKEIKFLLHFVKESKQDESGMPNNRFLAERTGGTYSTLKVQPAELEDSGVYFCASSQRITGAVGYTFGSGTRLTVV.